Listed below are T cell receptor beta chains from one sample, sequenced in a study of T cells after yellow fever vaccination. MiXCR was run by TCRdb on the 5' RACE reads, yielding one entry per CDR3 protein. Of under 200,000 distinct CDR3 sequences detected, 6.5% to 8.5% appear once; the ten largest clones hold approximately 2.4%. The sample here was CD4+ T cells sorted from PBMCs, taken less than 6 days after the first yellow fever vaccination. The receptors derive from a man between 18 and 29 years old who received the YFV17D yellow fever vaccine. The CDR3 runs from the conserved cysteine through the conserved F or W. D genes are given only for firm matches. Size is omitted from some rows. Given values are once, few, many or a class for expanded clones.

d_call j_call v_call clone_size cdr3_nt cdr3_aa
NA TRBJ1-5 TRBV16 few TGTGCCAGCAGCCAGGACGGGGCCCAGCATTTT CASSQDGAQHF
NA TRBJ1-2 TRBV5-5 few TGTGCCAGCAGCTTGTTCCCGGGCGGCGAGTATGGCTACACCTTC CASSLFPGGEYGYTF
NA TRBJ2-7 TRBV12-3/TRBV12-4 many TGTGCCAGCAGTTTAGCGCTTAATAACTACGAGCAGTACTTC CASSLALNNYEQYF
NA TRBJ2-5 TRBV9 many TGTGCCAGCAGCGTGGGGAACGTCCAACAAGAGACCCAGTACTTC CASSVGNVQQETQYF
NA TRBJ1-5 TRBV6-5 NA TGTGCCAGCAGTTACGCGGGGATACGGAATCAGCCCCAGCATTTT CASSYAGIRNQPQHF
NA TRBJ2-3 TRBV12-3/TRBV12-4 many TGTGCCAGCTTAAGGGACCCGTCCTATACGCAGTATTTT CASLRDPSYTQYF
NA TRBJ1-1 TRBV7-9 NA TGTGCCAGCAGCCTCGAAGATACGTTACGGGACACTGAAGCTTTCTTT CASSLEDTLRDTEAFF
NA TRBJ2-5 TRBV5-6 many TGTGCCAGCAGCTCACAATACGCCGGGACAACCTACCCCTCGGGGACCCAGTACTTC CASSSQYAGTTYPSGTQYF
TRBD1 TRBJ2-3 TRBV29-1 many TGCAGCGTTGGACAGGGTCAGGATGATACGCAGTATTTT CSVGQGQDDTQYF
TRBD1 TRBJ2-5 TRBV15 few TGTGCCACCAGCAGATTCTCCTGGGGGACAGCACAAGAGACCCAGTACTTC CATSRFSWGTAQETQYF
NA TRBJ1-2 TRBV27 many TGTGCCAGCAGCCCGAGGGTCGGGGCGCGTTTTGGGTACACCTTC CASSPRVGARFGYTF
NA TRBJ2-5 TRBV12-3/TRBV12-4 many TGTGCCAGCAGTTTAGCGGGGCCTCTCGAGACCCAGTACTTC CASSLAGPLETQYF
NA TRBJ2-1 TRBV20-1 many TGCAGTGCTAGAGATAGCAGGGTCAATGAGCAGTTCTTC CSARDSRVNEQFF
TRBD2 TRBJ2-3 TRBV7-3 many TGTGCCAGCAGCCCGGGACTAGCGGGGCCGACGACGCAGTATTTT CASSPGLAGPTTQYF
TRBD1 TRBJ2-1 TRBV28 NA TGTGCCAGCAGTGGGACAGTCAGCAATGGGCAGTTCTTC CASSGTVSNGQFF
NA TRBJ2-1 TRBV11-2 few TGTGCCAGCAGCCTAGGCCGTGCCGTTTATGAGCAGTTCTTC CASSLGRAVYEQFF
NA TRBJ1-2 TRBV5-6 NA TGTGCCAGCAGCTTGGACAGGGATGGCTACACCTTC CASSLDRDGYTF
NA TRBJ2-2 TRBV29-1 many TGCAGCGTTAAATATCACACAGACGGGGAGCTGTTTTTT CSVKYHTDGELFF
NA TRBJ1-4 TRBV7-2 many TGTGCCAGCAGCTTATCGTGGATTAATGAAAAACTGTTTTTT CASSLSWINEKLFF
TRBD1 TRBJ2-5 TRBV28 few TGTGCCAGCAGTTTAGTTAGGGGACAGGGGGCCGAGGAGACCCAGTACTTC CASSLVRGQGAEETQYF
NA TRBJ1-4 TRBV2 many TGTGCCAGCAGTGAAAACACCGCCCTAAAACTGTTTTTT CASSENTALKLFF
NA TRBJ1-2 TRBV11-2 NA TGTGCCAGCAGCTTAGTCCCAGGGGATGGTGGCTACACCTTC CASSLVPGDGGYTF
TRBD1 TRBJ1-5 TRBV6-1 few TGTGCCAGCAGCAGGACAGGGTCGCCCAATCAGCCCCAGCATTTT CASSRTGSPNQPQHF
NA TRBJ1-1 TRBV5-1 many TGCGCCAGCAGCGGGACGGGGCGAAACACTGAAGCTTTCTTT CASSGTGRNTEAFF
NA TRBJ2-4 TRBV6-6 many TGTGCCAGCAGTCACCAGGACATTCAGTACTTC CASSHQDIQYF
NA TRBJ1-2 TRBV12-3/TRBV12-4 many TGTGCCAGCAGCCGCGGGGGTGGCTACACCTTC CASSRGGGYTF
TRBD1 TRBJ2-3 TRBV4-3 NA TGCGCCAGCAGCCCGACCCAGGGGGTCACAGATACGCAGTATTTT CASSPTQGVTDTQYF
NA TRBJ1-4 TRBV5-4 many TGTGCCAGCAGCTTGGACAACCTCGGCGGGGAAAAACTGTTTTTT CASSLDNLGGEKLFF
NA TRBJ2-1 TRBV4-2 many TGTGCCAGCAGCCAAGTACGAGGGGGCTGGGGGGGCATCAATGAGCAGTTCTTC CASSQVRGGWGGINEQFF
NA TRBJ1-5 TRBV29-1 many TGCAGCGTTGTCCCAGGGAAGAATCAGCCCCAGCATTTT CSVVPGKNQPQHF
TRBD1 TRBJ1-1 TRBV10-3 few TGTGCCATCAGTGAGGCGACAGGGGGCACTGAAGCTTTCTTT CAISEATGGTEAFF
NA TRBJ2-1 TRBV27 many TGTGCCAGCCCACTTATACGGGGGGCTAACAATGAGCAGTTCTTC CASPLIRGANNEQFF
NA TRBJ1-5 TRBV4-1 many TGCGCCAGCAGTTTGCGCTCCAAGTCGGGCAATCAGCCCCAGCATTTT CASSLRSKSGNQPQHF
NA TRBJ1-6 TRBV5-1 many TGCGCCAGCAGCGCCGTAGACGCGAATTCACCCCTCCACTTT CASSAVDANSPLHF
NA TRBJ2-3 TRBV11-2 NA TGTGCCAGCAGCTTAGCTCTGACGGAAAATACGCAGTATTTT CASSLALTENTQYF
NA TRBJ1-5 TRBV12-3/TRBV12-4 few TGTGCCAGCAAGGAGAACAGTAATCAGCCCCAGCATTTT CASKENSNQPQHF
NA TRBJ2-3 TRBV4-1 NA TGCGCCAGCAGCATAGTCCCAGTTGGCGGTAGCACAGATACGCAGTATTTT CASSIVPVGGSTDTQYF
NA TRBJ1-2 TRBV28 many TGTGCCAGCCTGGCGGGGGGAGGAACCTATGGCTACACCTTC CASLAGGGTYGYTF
NA TRBJ2-2 TRBV3-1 NA TGTGCCAGCAGCTCTTACTCGAACACCGGGGAGCTGTTTTTT CASSSYSNTGELFF
NA TRBJ2-3 TRBV11-2 many TGTGCCAGCAGCTTGAGCGGGCTAAGCACAGATACGCAGTATTTT CASSLSGLSTDTQYF